Below are 20 T cell receptor beta chains sequenced from a single sample in a study of blood T cell repertoires in COVID-19. Here immunoSEQ multiplex PCR was the method, and the copy in TCRdb shows in-frame clones only, minus some. Among 15,000 to 20,000 clones listed, 90% to 95% were seen once. The sequencing input was peripheral blood. These receptor sequences come from a man in his sixties with active COVID-19.

The chain combines TRBV7-2 with TRBJ1-6; D is uncertain. Germline lookup yields CDR1 SGHTA and CDR2 FQGNSA. The CDR3 has 16 amino acids. V was clipped by 6 bases and J by 0 bases, with 12 bases between them. CDR3 protein: CASSQTWSSYNSPLHF. CDR3 sequence (DNA): TGTGCCAGCAGTCAGACCTGGAGCTCCTATAATTCACCCCTCCACTTT.

This sequence joins TRBV24-1 and TRBJ2-1, with 14 nucleotides matching TRBD2. The V gene's germline CDR1 is KGHDR and CDR2 SFDVKD. The CDR3 consists of 18 residues. V lost 4 bases, J lost 3 bases, and 7 bases stayed unmatched. In nucleotides, the CDR3 is TGTGCCACCAGTGAAACCGGGACTAGCGGGGGAGACTACAATGAGCAGTTCTTC. It encodes CATSETGTSGGDYNEQFF.

J is TRBJ2-5 and V is TRBV19, with TRBD1 matching 9 bases. After removal of 7 bases from V and 5 bases from J, the junction contained 17 bases not matched to a gene. CDR1 is LNHDA, CDR2 SQIVND, per germline (reference sequence). This CDR3 spans 17 amino acids. The CDR3 spells CASTPGGTGLFRETQYF. The CDR3 DNA follows: TGTGCCAGTACTCCGGGCGGGACAGGGTTATTTCGGGAGACCCAGTACTTC.

The chain combines TRBV23-1 with TRBJ1-6, with D perhaps TRBD1 (6 bases). TRBV23-1 is designated an ORF whose function remains uncertain. V lost 0 bases and J 3 bases, leaving 15 bases between the germline ends. This CDR3 is 18 amino acids long. DNA for the CDR3: TGCGCCAGCAGTCAATCCGCCCAGGACAGACACTATAATTCACCCCTCCACTTT. Amino acid sequence: CASSQSAQDRHYNSPLHF.

The chain employs TRBV21-1 and TRBJ2-4; the table assigns TRBD1, which was not confirmed against the DNA. TRBV21-1 is a documented pseudogene. CDR3 length: 17 residues. CDR3 protein: CASSMDRKGMAKNIQYF. CDR3 nucleotides: TGTGCCAGCAGCATGGACAGGAAGGGGATGGCCAAAAACATTCAGTACTTC.

The chain has TRBV25-1 and TRBJ2-5; TRBD2 matches at 11 bases. The germline V gene encodes CDR1 MGHDK and CDR2 SYGVNS. CDR3 length: 16 amino acids. V shed 4 bases and J 1 base; nucleotides not matched to a gene: 5. This chain's CDR3 is CASSAITSGGQETQYF. The CDR3 nucleotides read TGTGCCAGCAGTGCCATTACTAGCGGGGGCCAAGAGACCCAGTACTTC.

The V and J genes are TRBV2 and TRBJ1-5, with unresolved D. CDR1 is SNHLY, CDR2 FYNNEI, per germline. V lost 11 bases and J lost 0, with 23 bases in between. The CDR3 has 17 amino acids. The CDR3 nucleotides are TGTGCCTCGGAACGTGGGCCAGATCCTTATAGCAATCAGCCCCAGCATTTT. Amino acid sequence: CASERGPDPYSNQPQHF.

The chain uses TRBV7-2 and TRBJ2-3; 10 positions agree with TRBD2. The CDR3 contains 18 residues. The germline V gene encodes CDR1 SGHTA and CDR2 FQGNSA. V gave up 5 bases and J gave up 1 base; unmatched junction bases: 12. CDR3 sequence: CASSPSRASGGGTDTQYF. In DNA form, the CDR3 reads TGTGCCAGCAGCCCATCTAGGGCTAGCGGGGGAGGCACAGATACGCAGTATTTT.

The chain is built from TRBV20-1 and TRBJ1-2; D unresolved. The CDR3 consists of 14 residues. Germline assignment: CDR1 DFQATT and CDR2 SNEGSKA (reference sequence). The V end was cut by 3 bases, the J end by 5 bases, with 16 bases between. CDR3 sequence reads: CSASIQSRRYGYTF. The CDR3, as DNA: TGCAGTGCTAGTATACAATCTAGGAGGTATGGCTACACCTTC.

This clone was found once. This chain uses TRBV5-1 with TRBJ1-1; 11 bases line up with TRBD1. The CDR3 covers 16 residues. Germline CDR1 is SGHRS and CDR2 is YFSETQ. V shed 4 bases, J shed 5 bases, and the junction held 10 bases outside the gene matches. This CDR3 is CASSRGQGARGTEAFF. The CDR3 nucleotides read TGCGCCAGCAGCCGTGGACAGGGGGCACGGGGGACTGAAGCTTTCTTT.

The genes are TRBV18 and TRBJ2-5; D unclear. Trimming removed 4 bases at V and 2 bases at J, with 11 bases between. CDR3 size: 14 residues. The germline V gene encodes CDR1 KGHSH and CDR2 LQKENI. As DNA, the CDR3 is TGTGCCAGCTCACGGCTGGAGAAACAAGAGACCCAGTACTTC. As protein: CASSRLEKQETQYF.

The V gene is TRBV18, the J gene TRBJ2-2, with 9 bases identical to TRBD1. CDR3 length equals 16 residues. Germline CDR1 is KGHSH and CDR2 is LQKENI. Trimming removed 3 bases from V and 3 bases from J; junction bases left unmatched: 5. CDR3 sequence: CASSPRGTGYTGELFF. CDR3 in DNA: TGTGCCAGCTCACCGCGCGGGACAGGGTACACCGGGGAGCTGTTTTTT.

This clone has only one observation. The rearrangement uses TRBV28 and TRBJ2-2; no clear D gene. The CDR3 is 15 residues long. Germline V lookup: CDR1 MDHEN, CDR2 SYDVKM. Between the trimmed V and J ends, which lost 6 bases and 0 bases, there was a span of 11 bases. The CDR3 sequence is CASRRLSANTGELFF. The CDR3 region has the DNA TGTGCCAGCAGAAGACTGAGCGCGAACACCGGGGAGCTGTTTTTT.

The gene calls are TRBV10-2 and TRBJ2-7, with 10 nucleotides matching TRBD1. This CDR3 contains 15 residues. Germline loops: CDR1 WSHSY, CDR2 SAAADI. Trimming at V came to 8 bases and at J to 2 bases, leaving 9 bases not matched to a gene. The CDR3 nucleotides are TGCGCCAGCGGGGGGGACAGGGGTGGCCCCTACGAGCAGTACGTC. Protein sequence: CASGGDRGGPYEQYV.

The chain carries TRBV7-9 and TRBJ1-1; the D is unclear. Trimming left V 8 bases short and J 4 bases short, with 11 bases between. Germline CDR1 reads SEHNR; CDR2 reads FQNEAQ (reference sequence). The CDR3 runs to 12 residues. The CDR3 spells CASCWGGTEAFF. DNA for the CDR3: TGTGCCAGCTGCTGGGGAGGCACTGAAGCTTTCTTT. The full variable domain, with the rest looked up from reference TRBV7-9 and TRBJ1-1, is DTGVSQNPRHKITKRGQNVTFRCDPISEHNRLYWYRQTLGQGPEFLTYFQNEAQLEKSRLLSDRFSAERPKGSFSTLEIQRTEQGDSAMYLCASCWGGTEAFFGQGTRLTVV.

The chain combines TRBV2 with TRBJ2-1, with D perhaps matching TRBD2 (5 bases). This CDR3 contains 18 residues. CDR1 is SNHLY, CDR2 FYNNEI, per germline. Trimming stripped 0 bases from V and 2 bases from J, with 17 bases between. CDR3 sequence (DNA): TGTGCCAGCAGTGAAGCGCTGATGTCGGGATTACCCTACAATGAGCAGTTCTTC. Amino acid sequence: CASSEALMSGLPYNEQFF.

The J gene is TRBJ1-1, the V gene TRBV7-9, with 7 bases fitting TRBD1. There are 14 residues in the CDR3. V was pared by 0 bases and J by 9 bases, with 7 bases of the junction left unmatched. The V gene's germline CDR1 is SEHNR and CDR2 FQNEAQ (reference sequence). Written as DNA, the CDR3 is TGTGCCAGCAGCTTAGCGTTGGGAAGGGGGCAAGCTTTCTTT. Its translation is CASSLALGRGQAFF.

This clone was counted only a few times. V is TRBV9 and J is TRBJ2-5; 10 positions match TRBD2. V dropped 1 base and J dropped 4; count of bases not matched to a gene: 7. Germline values: CDR1 SGDLS, CDR2 YYNGEE. The CDR3 has 16 residues. This CDR3 is CASSVTGLAGAETQYF. CDR3 nucleotide sequence: TGTGCCAGCAGCGTAACAGGTCTAGCGGGGGCAGAGACCCAGTACTTC.

This clone has just one count. The chain links TRBV29-1 to TRBJ1-2; 7 bases match TRBD1. The germline gives CDR1 SQVTM, CDR2 ANQGSEA. J gave up 1 base and V 6 bases, and 11 bases lay outside the gene matches. CDR3 length: 15 residues. This CDR3 is CSVAGWDSHNYGYTF. The DNA for the CDR3 is TGCAGCGTCGCAGGTTGGGACAGTCATAACTATGGCTACACCTTC. Full variable domain (remainder filled in from reference TRBV29-1 and TRBJ1-2): SAVISQKPSRDICQRGTSLTIQCQVDSQVTMMFWYRQQPGQSLTLIATANQGSEATYESGFVIDKFPISRPNLTFSTLTVSNMSPEDSSIYLCSVAGWDSHNYGYTFGSGTRLTVV.

This chain joins TRBV28 and TRBJ1-6; TRBD1 matches 8 bases. This CDR3 is built from 19 residues. Per the germline V gene, CDR1 is MDHEN and CDR2 is SYDVKM. With 4 bases clipped from V and 6 bases from J, the junction kept 17 bases outside the gene matches. CDR3 nucleotide sequence: TGTGCCAGCAGTTCCGGCGGGAGCTTCATGGGACAGGTTAATTCACCCCTCCACTTT. Its protein product is CASSSGGSFMGQVNSPLHF.